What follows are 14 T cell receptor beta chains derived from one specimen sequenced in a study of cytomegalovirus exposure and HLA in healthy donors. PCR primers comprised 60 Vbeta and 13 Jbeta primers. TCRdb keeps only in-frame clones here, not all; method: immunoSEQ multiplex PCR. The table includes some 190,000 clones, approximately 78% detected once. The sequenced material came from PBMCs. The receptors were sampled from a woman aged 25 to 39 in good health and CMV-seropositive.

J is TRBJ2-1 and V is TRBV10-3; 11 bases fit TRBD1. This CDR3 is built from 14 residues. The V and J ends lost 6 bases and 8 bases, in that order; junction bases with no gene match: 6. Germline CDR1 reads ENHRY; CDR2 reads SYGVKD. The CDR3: CAIRHLGQGDEQFF. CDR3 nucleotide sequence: TGTGCCATCAGACACCTGGGACAGGGGGATGAGCAGTTCTTC.

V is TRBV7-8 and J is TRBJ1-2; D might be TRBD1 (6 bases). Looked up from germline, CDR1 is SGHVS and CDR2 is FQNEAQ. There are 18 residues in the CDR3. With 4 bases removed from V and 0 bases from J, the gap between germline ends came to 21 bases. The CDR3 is CASSSTTGLGATNYGYTF. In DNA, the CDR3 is TGTGCCAGCAGCTCAACGACAGGCCTGGGGGCAACTAACTATGGCTACACCTTC.

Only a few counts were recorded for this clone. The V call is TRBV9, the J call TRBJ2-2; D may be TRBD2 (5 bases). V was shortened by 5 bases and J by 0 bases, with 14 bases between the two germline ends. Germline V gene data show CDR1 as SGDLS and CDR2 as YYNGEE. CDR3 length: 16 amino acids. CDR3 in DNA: TGTGCCAGCAGTCCACCCGGGAACACGAACACCGGGGAGCTGTTTTTT. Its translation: CASSPPGNTNTGELFF.

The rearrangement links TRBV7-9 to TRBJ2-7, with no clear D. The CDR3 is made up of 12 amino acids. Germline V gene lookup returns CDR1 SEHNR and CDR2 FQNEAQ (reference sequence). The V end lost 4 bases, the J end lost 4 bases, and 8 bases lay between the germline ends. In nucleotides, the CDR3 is TGTGCCAGCAGCTCTGCAGGTTACGAGCAGTACTTC. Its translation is CASSSAGYEQYF. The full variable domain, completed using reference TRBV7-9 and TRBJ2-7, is DTGVSQNPRHKITKRGQNVTFRCDPISEHNRLYWYRQTLGQGPEFLTYFQNEAQLEKSRLLSDRFSAERPKGSFSTLEIQRTEQGDSAMYLCASSSAGYEQYFGPGTRLTVT.

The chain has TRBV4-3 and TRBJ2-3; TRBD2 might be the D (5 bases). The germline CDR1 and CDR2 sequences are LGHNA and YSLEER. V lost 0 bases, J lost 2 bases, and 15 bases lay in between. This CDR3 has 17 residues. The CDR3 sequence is CASSQDFSEIFTDTQYF. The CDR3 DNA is TGCGCCAGCAGCCAAGATTTTAGCGAGATTTTCACAGATACGCAGTATTTT.

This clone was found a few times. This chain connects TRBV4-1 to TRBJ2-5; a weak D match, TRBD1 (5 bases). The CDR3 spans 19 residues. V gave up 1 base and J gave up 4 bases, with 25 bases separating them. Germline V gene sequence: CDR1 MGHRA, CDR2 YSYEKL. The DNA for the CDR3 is TGCGCCAGCAGCCAAGGTCGGATCCTTAGGGCAGGGCAGGGAGAGACCCAGTACTTC. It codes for CASSQGRILRAGQGETQYF.

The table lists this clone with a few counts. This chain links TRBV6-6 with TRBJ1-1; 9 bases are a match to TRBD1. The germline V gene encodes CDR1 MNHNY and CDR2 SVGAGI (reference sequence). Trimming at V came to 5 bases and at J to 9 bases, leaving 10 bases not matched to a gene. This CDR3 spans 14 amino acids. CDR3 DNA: TGTGCCAGCAGTCGGGACAGGGAAGGGGGCAAAGCTTTCTTT. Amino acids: CASSRDREGGKAFF.

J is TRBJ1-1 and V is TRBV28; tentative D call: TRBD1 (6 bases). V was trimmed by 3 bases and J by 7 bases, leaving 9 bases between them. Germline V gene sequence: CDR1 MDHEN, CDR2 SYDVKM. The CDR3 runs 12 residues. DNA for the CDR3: TGTGCCAGCAGTTTGCAACAGGGTGAAGCTTTCTTT. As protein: CASSLQQGEAFF.

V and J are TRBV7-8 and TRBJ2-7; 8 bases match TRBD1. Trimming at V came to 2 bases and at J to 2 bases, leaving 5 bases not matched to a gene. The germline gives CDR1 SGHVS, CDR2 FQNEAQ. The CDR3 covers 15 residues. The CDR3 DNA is TGTGCCAGCAGCTTAACCGACAGGGGCCCCTACGAGCAGTACTTC. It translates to CASSLTDRGPYEQYF.

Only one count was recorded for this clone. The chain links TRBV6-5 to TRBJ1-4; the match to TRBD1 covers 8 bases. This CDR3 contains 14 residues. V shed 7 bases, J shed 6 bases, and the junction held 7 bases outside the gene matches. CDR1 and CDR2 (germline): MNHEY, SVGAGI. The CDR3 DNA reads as TGTGCCAGCACCAGGACAGGGAACGATGAAAAACTGTTTTTT. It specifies CASTRTGNDEKLFF.

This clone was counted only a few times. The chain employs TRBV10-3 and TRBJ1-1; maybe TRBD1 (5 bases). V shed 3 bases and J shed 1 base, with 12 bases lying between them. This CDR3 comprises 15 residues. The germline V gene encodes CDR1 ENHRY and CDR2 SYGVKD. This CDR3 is CAISDSDTGNTEAFF. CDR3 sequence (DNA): TGTGCCATCAGTGACTCCGACACAGGGAACACTGAAGCTTTCTTT.

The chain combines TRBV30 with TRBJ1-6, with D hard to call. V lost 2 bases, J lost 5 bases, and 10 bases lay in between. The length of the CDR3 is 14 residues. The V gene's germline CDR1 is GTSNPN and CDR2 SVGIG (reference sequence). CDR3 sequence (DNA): TGTGCCTGGAGTCCCAGTGCGGATAATTCACCCCTCCACTTT. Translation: CAWSPSADNSPLHF.

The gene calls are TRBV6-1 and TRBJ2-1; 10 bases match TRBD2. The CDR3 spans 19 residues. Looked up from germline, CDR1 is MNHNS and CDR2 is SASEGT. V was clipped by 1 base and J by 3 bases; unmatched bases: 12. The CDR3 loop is CASSEEVGLAGAGYNEQFF. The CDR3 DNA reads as TGTGCCAGCAGTGAAGAGGTAGGGCTAGCGGGAGCTGGCTACAATGAGCAGTTCTTC.

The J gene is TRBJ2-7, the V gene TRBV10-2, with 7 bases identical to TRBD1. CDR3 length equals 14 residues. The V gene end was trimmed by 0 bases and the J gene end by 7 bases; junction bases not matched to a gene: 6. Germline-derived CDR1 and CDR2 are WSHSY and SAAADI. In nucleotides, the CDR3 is TGCGCCAGCAGTGAGTCTGAGGGGGCGAGGGAGCAGTACTTC. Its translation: CASSESEGAREQYF.